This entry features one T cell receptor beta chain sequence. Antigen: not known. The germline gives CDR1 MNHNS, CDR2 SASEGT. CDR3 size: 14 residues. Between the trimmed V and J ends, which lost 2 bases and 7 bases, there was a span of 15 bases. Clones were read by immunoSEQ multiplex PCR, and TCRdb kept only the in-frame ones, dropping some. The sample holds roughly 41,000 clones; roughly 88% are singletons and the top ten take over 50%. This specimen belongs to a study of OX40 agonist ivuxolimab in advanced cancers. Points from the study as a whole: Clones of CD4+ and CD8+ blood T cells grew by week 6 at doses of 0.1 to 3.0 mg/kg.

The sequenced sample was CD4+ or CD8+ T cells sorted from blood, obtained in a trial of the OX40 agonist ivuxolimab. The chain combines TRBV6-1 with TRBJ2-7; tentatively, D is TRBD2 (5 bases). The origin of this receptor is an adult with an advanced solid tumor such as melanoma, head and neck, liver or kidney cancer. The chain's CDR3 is CASSERSASGEQYF. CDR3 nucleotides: TGTGCCAGCAGTGAAAGGAGTGCCTCGGGGGAGCAGTACTTC.